The 4 T cell receptor beta chains given below trace back to one sample, sequenced in a study of blood T cell repertoires in COVID-19. Assay used: immunoSEQ multiplex PCR; TCRdb lists only in-frame clones, some missing. The data contain about 150,000 clones, approximately 90% of them singletons. The specimen sequenced was peripheral blood. The receptors originated from a human donor in a cohort sampled during active COVID-19.

V usage is TRBV29-1 and J usage is TRBJ2-5, with 10 nucleotides matching TRBD1. The V gene end was trimmed by 7 bases and the J gene end by 9 bases; junction bases not matched to a gene: 11. The CDR3 length is 13 residues. Germline values: CDR1 SQVTM, CDR2 ANQGSEA. As DNA, the CDR3 is TGCAGCGCCGGACAGGGGGGAGAAGGGGCCCAGTACTTC. Translated: CSAGQGGEGAQYF.

This chain connects TRBV3-1 (or the pseudogene TRBV3-2) to TRBJ2-7; TRBD1 matches at 7 bases. Germline loops: CDR1 LGHDT, CDR2 YNNKEL (reference sequence). After removal of 1 base from V and 3 bases from J, the junction contained 6 bases not matched to a gene. There are 15 residues in the CDR3. This CDR3 reads CASSQVKWDSYEQYF. CDR3 bases: TGTGCCAGCAGCCAAGTAAAGTGGGACAGCTACGAGCAGTACTTC.

This chain joins TRBV3-1 (or the pseudogene TRBV3-2) and TRBJ2-2; a weak D match, TRBD2 (5 bases). CDR1 is LGHDT, CDR2 YNNKEL, per germline (reference sequence). The V end was cut by 0 bases, the J end by 4 bases, with 12 bases between. CDR3 length: 16 residues. CDR3 DNA sequence: TGTGCCAGCAGCCAAGACGAACTAGGGCCCACCGGGGAGCTGTTTTTT. As protein: CASSQDELGPTGELFF.

The genes are TRBV30 and TRBJ1-2; D gene unclear. The CDR3 has 14 amino acids. Germline assignment: CDR1 GTSNPN and CDR2 SVGIG (reference sequence). Trimming shortened V by 0 bases and J by 8 bases, and 16 bases separated the two germline ends. CDR3 protein: CAWSVPAELRGYTF. The CDR3 coding sequence is TGTGCCTGGAGTGTACCCGCGGAACTCCGGGGCTACACCTTC.